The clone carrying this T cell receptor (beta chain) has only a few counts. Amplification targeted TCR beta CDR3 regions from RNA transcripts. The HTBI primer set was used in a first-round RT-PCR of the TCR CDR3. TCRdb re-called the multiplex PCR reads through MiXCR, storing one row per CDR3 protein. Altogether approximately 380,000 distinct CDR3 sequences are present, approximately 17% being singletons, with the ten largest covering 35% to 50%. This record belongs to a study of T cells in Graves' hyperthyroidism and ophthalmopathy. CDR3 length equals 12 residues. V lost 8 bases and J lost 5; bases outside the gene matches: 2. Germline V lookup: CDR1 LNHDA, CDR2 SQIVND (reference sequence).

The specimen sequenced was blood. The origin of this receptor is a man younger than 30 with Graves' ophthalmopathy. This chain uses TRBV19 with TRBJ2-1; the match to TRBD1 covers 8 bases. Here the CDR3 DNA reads TGTGCCAGTGGGGACAGGAACAATGAGCAGTTCTTC. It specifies CASGDRNNEQFF.